A selection of T cell receptor beta chains follows, all from one sample in a study of blood T cell repertoires in COVID-19. Generated by immunoSEQ multiplex PCR, the TCRdb table keeps only in-frame clones and is missing some. The sample lists almost 300,000 clones, roughly 86% occurring once. The sample was peripheral blood. These receptors originate from a man between 65 and 79 years old with acute or convalescent COVID-19. Each CDR3 is given with its conserved first and last residue. D genes are given only for firm matches. Clone size appears in some rows only: once, few, many, or a class for an expanded clone.

v_call	j_call	d_call	clone_size	cdr3_nt	cdr3_aa
TRBV28	TRBJ2-2	TRBD1	.	TGTGCCAGCAGTTTATTGGATCAGGGACAGACCGGGGAGCTGTTTTTT	CASSLLDQGQTGELFF
TRBV6-6	TRBJ1-5	TRBD1	few	TGTGCCAGCAGTCAGAACCGGGACAGGGTATATATGGGCAATCAGCCCCAGCATTTT	CASSQNRDRVYMGNQPQHF
TRBV11-2	TRBJ2-7	.	.	TGTGCCAGCAGCTTAGGACAGAACTACGAGCAGTACTTC	CASSLGQNYEQYF
TRBV24-1	TRBJ2-1	TRBD2	once	TGTGCCACCAGTGATTCCGCTAGCGGGGTCTACAATGAGCAGTTCTTC	CATSDSASGVYNEQFF
TRBV10-3	TRBJ2-1	TRBD2	.	TGTGCCATCAGACCTAAAACTAGCGGTCCTAACTACCATGAGCAGTTCTTC	CAIRPKTSGPNYHEQFF
TRBV18	TRBJ1-4	.	.	TGTGCCAGCTCACCAGGGCGGGTTGAAAAACTGTTTTTT	CASSPGRVEKLFF
TRBV7-8	TRBJ2-7	.	once	TGTGCCAGCAGCTCCAGGAGAGGGACCTACGAGCAGTACTTC	CASSSRRGTYEQYF
TRBV4-2	TRBJ2-5	TRBD2	.	TGTGCCAGCAGCCAAGGGAGGACTAGCGAAGAGACCCAGTACTTC	CASSQGRTSEETQYF
TRBV6-5	TRBJ1-2	TRBD1	once	TGTGCCACCTCCACCCGACAGGGTTTAGACGGCTACACCTTC	CATSTRQGLDGYTF
TRBV5-1	TRBJ1-3	TRBD1	.	TGCGCCAGCAGCGTCGGACAGGGAGGGGACACCATATATTTT	CASSVGQGGDTIYF
TRBV7-2	TRBJ1-2	.	.	TGTGCCAGCAGCGTTGACAGCCTTGGCTACACCTTC	CASSVDSLGYTF
TRBV6-6	TRBJ2-5	TRBD2	.	TGTGCCAGCAGCTCTAGCGGGTGGGCCCGCCAAGAGACCCAGTACTTC	CASSSSGWARQETQYF
TRBV12-3/TRBV12-4	TRBJ1-5	.	.	TGTGCCAGCAGTTTAATTGAGGGACAGCCCCAGCATTTT	CASSLIEGQPQHF
TRBV6-5	TRBJ2-2	.	.	TGTGCCAGCAGTTACCCAGGAACCGGGGAGCTGTTTTTT	CASSYPGTGELFF
TRBV12-3/TRBV12-4	TRBJ2-2	TRBD2	.	TGTGCCAGCAGACTAGCGGGGACCGGGGAGCTGTTTTTT	CASRLAGTGELFF
TRBV7-9	TRBJ2-5	.	.	TGTGCCAGCAGCTTCGACATCCAAGAGACCCAGTACTTC	CASSFDIQETQYF
TRBV19	TRBJ1-2	.	.	TGTGCCAGTAGTACCACAGGGAGCGCCTATGGCTACACCTTC	CASSTTGSAYGYTF
TRBV7-2	TRBJ1-1	.	once	TGTGCCAGCAGCTTAGACCAGGGGCTATGGACTGAAGCTTTCTTT	CASSLDQGLWTEAFF
TRBV28	TRBJ2-7	TRBD2	.	TGTGCCAGCAGTCCCGGGGGGTTTTACGAGCAGTACTTC	CASSPGGFYEQYF
TRBV19	TRBJ1-2	TRBD1	.	TGTGCCAGTAGTATCGGGACAGGGGGAAGCTATGGCTACACCTTC	CASSIGTGGSYGYTF
TRBV19	TRBJ1-5	.	.	TGTGCCAGTAGGAAGACGGCCGGGGATCAGCCCCAGCATTTT	CASRKTAGDQPQHF
TRBV6-1	TRBJ2-3	.	.	TGTGCCAGCAGTGAAGAACACGGGATATCCACAGATACGCAGTATTTT	CASSEEHGISTDTQYF
TRBV3-1/TRBV3-2	TRBJ2-7	.	once	TGTGCCAGCAGCCCGAGCCCAGGGCGCGAGCAGTACTTC	CASSPSPGREQYF
TRBV28	TRBJ2-7	.	.	TGTGCCAGCAGAGAGGGACAAGCGGCGTACGAGCAGTACTTC	CASREGQAAYEQYF
TRBV7-9	TRBJ2-7	TRBD2	.	TGTGCCAGCAGCTTAGCGGGAGGGGACTACGAGCAGTACTTC	CASSLAGGDYEQYF
TRBV18	TRBJ2-7	TRBD1	once	TGTGCCAGCTCGCCGGACAGGGCGGGGTACGAGCAGTACTTC	CASSPDRAGYEQYF
TRBV7-2	TRBJ2-7	TRBD1	.	TGTGCCAGCAGCTTAGGCCCCCGGGACAGGGGCTACGAGCAGTACTTC	CASSLGPRDRGYEQYF
TRBV27	TRBJ2-3	TRBD2	.	TGTGCCAGCAGTCGCGCCGACCTCCGGACTAGCGGAAGCACAGATACGCAGTATTTT	CASSRADLRTSGSTDTQYF